This paragraph reports one TCR beta chain. The data belong to a study of blood T cell repertoires in COVID-19. Trimming stripped 3 bases from V and 4 bases from J, with 9 bases between. CDR1 SGHTA and CDR2 FQGTGA come from the germline V gene. This CDR3 comprises 13 residues. Only in-frame clones appear in the TCRdb table, and some are missing; sequencing was by immunoSEQ multiplex PCR. The sample has hundreds of thousands of clones, 80% to 90% seen once. The chain has TRBV7-3 and TRBJ1-1; D perhaps matches TRBD1 (5 bases). Sequences were obtained from PBMCs or T cells enriched from blood (not recorded which). This receptor was obtained from a man aged 25 to 40 who had recovered from COVID-19. The CDR3 region has the DNA TGTGCCAGCAGCTTTGGGGCCGGCACTGAAGCTTTCTTT. As protein: CASSFGAGTEAFF.